Below, 22 T cell receptor beta chains from the same sample are listed, as sequenced in a study of blood T cell repertoires in COVID-19. Profiled with immunoSEQ multiplex PCR; TCRdb holds only in-frame clones, not every one. Among approximately 300,000 clones listed, 87% were seen once. The sample was peripheral blood. The receptors here all came from a woman aged 45-59 years who had recovered from COVID-19.

This chain joins TRBV7-9 and TRBJ2-4; D perhaps matches TRBD1 (5 bases). Per germline, CDR1 SEHNR and CDR2 FQNEAQ (reference sequence). The V gene lost 1 base and the J gene lost 7 bases, with 11 bases spanning the gap. CDR3 length: 14 residues. CDR3 nucleotides: TGTGCCAGCAGCTTAGATCACAAGGGGAACATTCAGTACTTC. The encoded protein is CASSLDHKGNIQYF.

This chain uses TRBV19 with TRBJ2-7, with D maybe TRBD1 (6 bases). This CDR3 spans 15 amino acids. Trimming stripped 6 bases from V and 1 base from J, with 16 bases between. Looked up from germline, CDR1 is LNHDA and CDR2 is SQIVND (reference sequence). The CDR3 spells CASSSSGAGSYEQYF. CDR3 nucleotide sequence: TGTGCCAGTAGCTCTTCAGGGGCAGGGTCCTACGAGCAGTACTTC.

This sequence joins TRBV6-4 and TRBJ1-2, with D hard to call. The CDR3 length is 11 residues. Trimming removed 9 bases from V and 4 bases from J, with 9 bases in between. Germline lookup yields CDR1 MRHNA and CDR2 SNTAGT. The CDR3 here is CASRRRYGYTF. CDR3 in DNA: TGTGCCAGTAGGAGGCGCTATGGCTACACCTTC.

The CDR3 nucleotides read TGTGCCAGTGGGACAGGGGGCTGGGAGCAGTACTTC. It specifies CASGTGGWEQYF. The J gene is TRBJ2-7, the V gene TRBV19, with 12 bases that match TRBD1. The CDR3 sequence is 12 residues long. V trimming: 8 bases; J trimming: 7 bases; junction bases outside the gene matches: 3. Germline V gene data show CDR1 as LNHDA and CDR2 as SQIVND (reference sequence).

The rearrangement links TRBV5-1 to TRBJ2-7, with D perhaps matching TRBD1 (6 bases). The CDR3 is 15 residues long. Trimming pared 4 bases from V and 7 bases from J, leaving 21 bases between. The germline CDR1 and CDR2 sequences are SGHRS and YFSETQ. The DNA for the CDR3 is TGCGCCAGCAGCGCTGCAGGGGACCGCCTTGGGGAGCAGTACTTC. This codes for CASSAAGDRLGEQYF.

This chain connects TRBV18 to TRBJ2-3, with D possibly being TRBD2 (5 bases). From germline, CDR1 is KGHSH and CDR2 LQKENI. Trimming removed 3 bases at V and 1 base at J, with 8 bases between. The CDR3 is 14 residues long. In DNA, the CDR3 is TGTGCCAGCTCACCCGGGAAGGGCACAGATACGCAGTATTTT. This gives the protein CASSPGKGTDTQYF.

The count of this clone is one. This chain connects TRBV3-1 (or the pseudogene TRBV3-2) to TRBJ1-3; D remains unclear. In germline, CDR1 is LGHDT, CDR2 YNNKEL (reference sequence). V lost 0 bases, J lost 0 bases, and 9 bases lay in between. The CDR3 has 16 residues. The CDR3 region has the DNA TGTGCCAGCAGCCAAGATAGCGAGGGCTCTGGAAACACCATATATTTT. Its protein product is CASSQDSEGSGNTIYF.

The chain employs TRBV13 and TRBJ1-1; maybe TRBD1 (6 bases). Looked up from germline, CDR1 is PRHDT and CDR2 is FYEKMQ (reference sequence). The ends were cut back, 0 bases at V and 4 bases at J, with 9 bases in the middle. The CDR3 is 14 residues long. CDR3 loop: CASSLGQGPTEAFF. The CDR3 bases are TGTGCCAGCAGCTTAGGACAGGGCCCCACTGAAGCTTTCTTT.

J is TRBJ2-1 and V is TRBV6-2 or TRBV6-3; D is ambiguous. The CDR3 is 17 amino acids. Germline lookup yields CDR1 MNHEY and CDR2 SVGEGT. Between the trimmed V and J ends, which lost 0 bases and 3 bases, there was a span of 15 bases. CDR3 bases: TGTGCCAGCAGTTACTCACTCGGCGCGGATTTCTACAATGAGCAGTTCTTC. It encodes CASSYSLGADFYNEQFF.

This chain joins TRBV10-3 and TRBJ2-7; 10 bases are shared with TRBD2. J lost 2 bases, V lost 3 bases, and 1 base had no gene match. This CDR3 has 14 residues. Germline-derived CDR1 and CDR2 are ENHRY and SYGVKD. The CDR3 region is CAISDSGGTYEQYF. CDR3 in DNA: TGTGCCATCAGTGATAGCGGGGGGACCTACGAGCAGTACTTC.

The chain couples TRBV3-1 (or the pseudogene TRBV3-2) to TRBJ1-5; 7 bases are shared with TRBD1. This CDR3 is 13 amino acids long. V shed 11 bases, J shed 4 bases, and the junction held 8 bases outside the gene matches. CDR1 and CDR2 from the germline V gene are LGHDT and YNNKEL (reference sequence). The DNA for the CDR3 is TGTGCCGGACACAGGGGCGATAATCAGCCCCAGCATTTT. Its translation: CAGHRGDNQPQHF.

The DNA of the CDR3 is TGTGCCAGCAGTTTACTTACAGGGGGGAATGAAAAACTGTTTTTT. Encoded protein: CASSLLTGGNEKLFF. This sequence joins TRBV28 and TRBJ1-4, with 8 nucleotides matching TRBD1. CDR3 length equals 15 residues. Germline V gene lookup returns CDR1 MDHEN and CDR2 SYDVKM. J was trimmed by 5 bases and V by 2 bases; bases with no gene match: 4.

The CDR3 spells CASSMVGGTGGYEQYF. The DNA for the CDR3 is TGTGCCAGCAGTATGGTGGGGGGGACAGGAGGCTACGAGCAGTACTTC. The J gene is TRBJ2-7, the V gene TRBV13, with D possibly being TRBD1 (8 bases). This CDR3 is 16 amino acids long. Deletions cut 6 bases from V and 3 bases from J, with 21 bases between. Germline CDR1 PRHDT, CDR2 FYEKMQ (reference sequence).

The chain is built from TRBV11-2 and TRBJ2-7; 8 bases fit TRBD2. Germline CDR1 is SGHAT and CDR2 is FQNNGV. Losses at the gene ends were 1 base for V and 4 bases for J; bases not matched to a gene: 3. This CDR3 contains 14 residues. CDR3 sequence reads: CASSLGSGMYEQYF. For the CDR3, the DNA is TGTGCCAGCAGCTTAGGTAGCGGGATGTACGAGCAGTACTTC.

CDR3 protein: CASSQEAGLDTQYF. Written as DNA, the CDR3 is TGCGCCAGCAGCCAAGAAGCGGGGTTAGATACGCAGTATTTT. The genes are TRBV4-1 and TRBJ2-3; 7 nucleotides agree with TRBD2. The V gene's germline CDR1 is MGHRA and CDR2 YSYEKL. CDR3 length: 14 amino acids. The junction had 2 bases not matched to a gene; V was cut back by 0 bases and J by 5 bases.

This clone was observed once. The chain is built from TRBV6-2 or TRBV6-3 and TRBJ2-1; 7 bases align to TRBD2. In germline, CDR1 is MNHEY, CDR2 SVGEGT. The CDR3 contains 18 residues. The J segment lost 5 bases and the V segment lost 2 bases, leaving 15 bases of the junction unmatched. The DNA for the CDR3 is TGTGCCAGCAGTTACCTGGGGGGGAGCGGGATCGATAACAATGAGCAGTTCTTC. It encodes CASSYLGGSGIDNNEQFF.

V is TRBV19 and J is TRBJ1-2; no clear D. V lost 6 bases and J 0 bases, leaving 23 bases between the germline ends. CDR1 is LNHDA, CDR2 SQIVND, per germline (reference sequence). There are 18 residues in the CDR3. The CDR3 loop reads CASSVIPPWQATNYGYTF. In nucleotides, the CDR3 is TGTGCCAGTAGCGTCATTCCCCCTTGGCAGGCTACTAACTATGGCTACACCTTC. The full variable domain, rest sourced from reference TRBV19 and TRBJ1-2, is DGGITQSPKYLFRKEGQNVTLSCEQNLNHDAMYWYRQDPGQGLRLIYYSQIVNDFQKGDIAEGYSVSREKKESFPLTVTSAQKNPTAFYLCASSVIPPWQATNYGYTFGSGTRLTVV.

This sequence joins TRBV4-1 and TRBJ2-3, with 12 bases fitting TRBD2. This CDR3 is 16 amino acids long. Looked up from germline, CDR1 is MGHRA and CDR2 is YSYEKL. V shed 5 bases, J shed 2 bases, and the junction held 5 bases outside the gene matches. In DNA, the CDR3 is TGCGCCAGCAGCATCCGACTAGCGGGAGACACAGATACGCAGTATTTT. It is translated as CASSIRLAGDTDTQYF.

The chain couples TRBV7-9 to TRBJ1-5; D unclear. The ends were cut back, 5 bases at V and 1 base at J, with 9 bases in the middle. The CDR3 loop spans 14 amino acids. Germline V CDR1 and CDR2: SEHNR, FQNEAQ (reference sequence). The CDR3 loop reads CASSPSVSNQPQHF. As DNA, the CDR3 is TGTGCCAGCAGCCCCTCTGTCAGCAATCAGCCCCAGCATTTT.

The V and J genes are TRBV12-5 and TRBJ1-1, with a weak D call TRBD1 (5 bases). The CDR3 extends over 14 amino acids. The germline V gene has CDR1 LGHNT and CDR2 FRNRAP. The V and J ends lost 7 bases and 2 bases respectively, with 14 bases between them. The DNA for the CDR3 is TGTGCTAGTGACCAGGGCCTTAGTAACACTGAAGCTTTCTTT. It translates to CASDQGLSNTEAFF.

The chain joins TRBV7-8 to TRBJ1-5; 7 nucleotides match TRBD1. This CDR3 is 14 amino acids long. V lost 2 bases and J lost 7; bases outside the gene matches: 5. The germline CDR1 and CDR2 sequences are SGHVS and FQNEAQ. DNA for the CDR3: TGTGCCAGCAGCTTAACGGACAGGTGGCAGCCCCAGCATTTT. Amino acids: CASSLTDRWQPQHF.

This chain links TRBV4-3 with TRBJ2-6, with no clear D. There are 13 residues in the CDR3. The germline V gene encodes CDR1 LGHNA and CDR2 YSLEER. The V and J ends lost 4 bases and 12 bases respectively, with 13 bases between them. This chain's CDR3 is CASSRRNAGVLTF. DNA for the CDR3: TGCGCCAGCAGCCGAAGAAACGCCGGCGTCCTGACTTTC.